A selection of T cell receptor beta chains follows, all from one sample in a study of CXCR3-negative and CXCR3-positive naive CD8 T cells. After re-calling the 5' RACE reads, TCRdb lists one entry per CDR3 protein, DNA absent. The specimen's table records about 120,000 distinct CDR3 sequences. Sequencing was carried out using naive CXCR3+ CD8+ T cells from blood. These receptor sequences come from a human donor in good health. Some clones in this sample may be carry-over from other donors' samples. Both conserved end residues are part of each CDR3. Fields, in order: J gene, V gene, CDR3 protein.

>TRBJ2-1|TRBV28
CATSPKLAGGPLYREQFF
>TRBJ2-7|TRBV20-1
CSASSLAIGYEQYF
>TRBJ2-1|TRBV5-1
CASSLFPPVGRENNEQFF
>TRBJ2-3|TRBV6-5
CASSYSPTNPSTDTQYF
>TRBJ2-7|TRBV6-5
CASRTGTYEQYF
>TRBJ2-1|TRBV29-1
CSVDHYRDRGNKFYNEQFF
>TRBJ2-2|TRBV12-3/TRBV12-4
CASSFGLASGNTGELFF
>TRBJ2-7|TRBV28
CASIYDRGSYEQYF
>TRBJ2-7|TRBV15
CATSRGQGTYEQYF
>TRBJ2-1|TRBV25-1
CASRKAAGFMVF
>TRBJ2-7|TRBV9
CASSVAVGGAFYEQYF
>TRBJ2-1|TRBV5-1
CASSLEPGGIQETFF
>TRBJ2-7|TRBV27
CASSLSTGREQYF
>TRBJ2-6|TRBV5-1
CASSLVGQGPFTGANVLTF
>TRBJ1-1|TRBV5-6
CASSLVTGPPEAFF
>TRBJ2-7|TRBV5-8
CASSLGSGRTYEQYF
>TRBJ2-1|TRBV7-9
CASRSGGAYNEQFF
>TRBJ2-1|TRBV2
CASSLTSGGVSSDEQFF
>TRBJ2-7|TRBV20-1
CSARGVGFYEQYF
>TRBJ2-3|TRBV29-1
CSVEDPIWGGVSTDTQYF
>TRBJ2-1|TRBV3-1
CASSQGLAGPNNEQFF
>TRBJ2-2|TRBV6-1
CASSSVYTGELFF
>TRBJ1-5|TRBV20-1
CSARTGGNQPQHF
>TRBJ2-1|TRBV14
CASSQSRLAGDEQFF
>TRBJ1-1|TRBV14
CASSLSPRSPEAFF